This record covers a single T cell receptor beta chain. The antigen is unknown. MiXCR, run by TCRdb on the RT-PCR reads, gives a single entry per CDR3 protein. Among 250,000 to 350,000 distinct CDR3 sequences listed, roughly 22% were seen once. This sample is part of a study of response to subunit inactivated influenza vaccine. Study-wide points: It was the authors' suggestion that each seasonal influenza vaccination recruits few new T cells.

The CDR3 sequence is 15 residues long. The germline CDR1 and CDR2 sequences are SGDLS and YYNGEE. The V end was cut by 2 bases, the J end by 3 bases, with 15 bases between. The chain is built from TRBV9 and TRBJ2-7; D may be TRBD2 (5 bases). This TCR derives from a man in his fifties or sixties who received an inactivated influenza vaccine. This material consisted of PBMCs from blood, taken 21 months after vaccination. CDR3 coding DNA: TGTGCCAGCAGCGTCTATTTCGGTGAGGGCTACGAGCAGTACTTC. Protein sequence: CASSVYFGEGYEQYF.